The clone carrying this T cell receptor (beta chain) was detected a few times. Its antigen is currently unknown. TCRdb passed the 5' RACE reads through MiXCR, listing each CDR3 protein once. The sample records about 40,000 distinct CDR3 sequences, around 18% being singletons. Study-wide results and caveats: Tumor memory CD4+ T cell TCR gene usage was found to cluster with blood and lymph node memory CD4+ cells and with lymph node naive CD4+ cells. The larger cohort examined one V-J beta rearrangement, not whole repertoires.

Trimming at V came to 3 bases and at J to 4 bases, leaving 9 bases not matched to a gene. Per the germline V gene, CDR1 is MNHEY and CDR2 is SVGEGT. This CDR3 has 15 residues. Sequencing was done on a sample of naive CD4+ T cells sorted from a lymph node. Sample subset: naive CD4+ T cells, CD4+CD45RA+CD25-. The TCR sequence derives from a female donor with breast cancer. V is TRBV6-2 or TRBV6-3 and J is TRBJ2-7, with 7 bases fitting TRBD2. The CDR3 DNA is TGTGCCAGCAGTTATATCCCTAGCGGCATTTACGAGCAGTACTTC. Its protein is CASSYIPSGIYEQYF.